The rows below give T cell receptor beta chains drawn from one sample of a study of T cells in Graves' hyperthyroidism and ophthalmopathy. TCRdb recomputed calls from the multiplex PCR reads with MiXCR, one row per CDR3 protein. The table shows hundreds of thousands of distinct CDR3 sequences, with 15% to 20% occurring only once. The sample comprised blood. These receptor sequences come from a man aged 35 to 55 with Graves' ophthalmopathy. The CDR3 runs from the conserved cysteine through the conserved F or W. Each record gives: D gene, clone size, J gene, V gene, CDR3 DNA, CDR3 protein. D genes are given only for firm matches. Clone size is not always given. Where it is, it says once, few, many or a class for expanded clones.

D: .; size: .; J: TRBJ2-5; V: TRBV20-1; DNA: TGCAGTGCTAGAGGCCCTCGACGGGGGAGTGAGACCCAGTACTTC; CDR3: CSARGPRRGSETQYF
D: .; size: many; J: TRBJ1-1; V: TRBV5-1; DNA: TGCGCCAGCAGCTCGATAGGTCCTGAGAACACTGAAGCTTTCTTT; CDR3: CASSSIGPENTEAFF
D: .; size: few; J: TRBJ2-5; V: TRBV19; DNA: TGTGCCAGTAGTATATCAAGAACCGGGACACGAGAGGGGGAGACCCAGTACTTC; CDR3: CASSISRTGTREGETQYF
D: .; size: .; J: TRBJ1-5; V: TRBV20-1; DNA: TGCAGTGCTAGACAAACAGGGATTCAGCCCCAGCATTTT; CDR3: CSARQTGIQPQHF
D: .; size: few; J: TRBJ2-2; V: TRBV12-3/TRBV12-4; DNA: TGTGCCAGCAGTATCCTTAAGGGATCCCGAATGACCGGGGAGCTGTTTTTT; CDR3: CASSILKGSRMTGELFF
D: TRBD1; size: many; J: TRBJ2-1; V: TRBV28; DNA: TGTGCCAGCAGTTATCCCGGGACAGATCCTCGTAATGAGCAGTTCTTC; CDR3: CASSYPGTDPRNEQFF
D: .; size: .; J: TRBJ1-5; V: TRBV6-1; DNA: TGTGCCAGCAGTGAATGGGGTAGCAATCAGCCCCAGCATTTT; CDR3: CASSEWGSNQPQHF
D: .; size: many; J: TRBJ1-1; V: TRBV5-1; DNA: TGCGCCAGCAGCTTGGCCTGGGGGAGCCCTGAAGCTTTCTTT; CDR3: CASSLAWGSPEAFF
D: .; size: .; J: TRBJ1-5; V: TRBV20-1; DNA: TGCAGTGCTTCACTTAACGAGCGGAATCAGCCCCAGCATTTT; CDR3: CSASLNERNQPQHF
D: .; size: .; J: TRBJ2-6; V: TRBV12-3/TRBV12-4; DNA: TGTGCCAGCAGCCCACTCACAGGGTTCAACAACGTCCTGACTTTC; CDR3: CASSPLTGFNNVLTF
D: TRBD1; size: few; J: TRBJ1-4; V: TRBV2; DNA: TGTGCCAGCAGTTACAGGGGTGAAAAACTGTTTTTT; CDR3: CASSYRGEKLFF
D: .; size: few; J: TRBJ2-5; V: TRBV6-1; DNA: TGTGCCAGCAGACCCAAGGTGCGGGGTAGAGGGGAGACCCAGTACTTC; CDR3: CASRPKVRGRGETQYF
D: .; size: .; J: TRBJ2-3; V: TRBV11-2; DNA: TGTGCCAGCAGCTTGCGGTTCACAGATACGCAGTATTTT; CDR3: CASSLRFTDTQYF
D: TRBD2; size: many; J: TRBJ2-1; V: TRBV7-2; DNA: TGTGCCAGCAGCTTAGTAGGGACTAGCCTTTCGCGCAATGAGCAGTTCTTC; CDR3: CASSLVGTSLSRNEQFF
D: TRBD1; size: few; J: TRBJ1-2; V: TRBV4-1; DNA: TGCGCCAGCAGCCAACGCCTCAGGGGGCGAAACTATGGCTACACCTTC; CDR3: CASSQRLRGRNYGYTF
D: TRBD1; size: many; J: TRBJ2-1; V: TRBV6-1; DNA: TGTGCCAGCAGTCTCCGGGACAGATTAATCAATGAGCAGTTCTTC; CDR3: CASSLRDRLINEQFF
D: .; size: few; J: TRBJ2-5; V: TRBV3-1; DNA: TGTGCCAGCAGCCAGGCCGTCTCGATTGGGGGGACCCAGTACTTC; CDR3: CASSQAVSIGGTQYF
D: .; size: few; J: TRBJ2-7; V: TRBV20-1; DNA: TGCAGTGCTAGTCCGCTAACGAACGGCGAGCAGTACTTC; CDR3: CSASPLTNGEQYF
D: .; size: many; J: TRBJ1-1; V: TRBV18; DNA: TGTGCCAGCCTCGACTCCCAGAACACTGAAGCTTTCTTT; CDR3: CASLDSQNTEAFF
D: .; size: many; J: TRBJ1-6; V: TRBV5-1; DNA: TGCGCCAGCAGCGACACAGGATATTCACCCCTCCACTTT; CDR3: CASSDTGYSPLHF